The 18 T cell receptor beta chains in this list originate from one sample, sequenced in a study of cytomegalovirus exposure and HLA in healthy donors. Primers included in the PCR were 60 Vbeta and 13 Jbeta primers. The method was immunoSEQ multiplex PCR; TCRdb's version includes in-frame clones alone and lacks a portion of them. The sample carries about 160,000 clones, 82% recorded once. Sequencing was done on a sample of PBMCs. All receptors come from a girl aged 2 to 10 in good health and CMV-seropositive.

This clone was counted only a few times. The rearrangement joins TRBV5-4 to TRBJ2-3; 7 positions match TRBD2. CDR3 size: 16 residues. Germline trimming cut 1 base from V and 2 bases from J; bases unmatched to any gene: 7. Germline CDR1 is SGHNT and CDR2 is YYREEE (reference sequence). CDR3 amino acids: CASSLKPGGVTDTQYF. CDR3 bases: TGTGCCAGCAGCTTGAAGCCGGGGGGAGTCACAGATACGCAGTATTTT.

The J gene is TRBJ1-5, the V gene TRBV5-8; weak D call: TRBD1 (5 bases). Trimming stripped 6 bases from V and 7 bases from J, with 11 bases between. This CDR3 is built from 12 residues. Germline V gene sequence: CDR1 SGHTS, CDR2 YDEGEE. CDR3 in amino acids: CASTGASQPQHF. The CDR3 nucleotides read TGTGCCAGCACTGGGGCCTCCCAGCCCCAGCATTTT.

There are a few counts of this clone. This chain connects TRBV27 to TRBJ2-5, with 7 bases that match TRBD1. The CDR3 runs to 15 residues. The germline V gene encodes CDR1 MNHEY and CDR2 SMNVEV (reference sequence). V dropped 4 bases and J dropped 5; count of bases not matched to a gene: 10. CDR3 in amino acids: CASSSGTADVETQYF. The DNA for the CDR3 is TGTGCCAGCAGTTCCGGGACAGCCGACGTGGAGACCCAGTACTTC.

The rearrangement uses TRBV6-5 and TRBJ1-4, with D possibly TRBD1 on 6 matching bases. The germline V gene encodes CDR1 MNHEY and CDR2 SVGAGI. The CDR3 extends over 12 amino acids. DNA for the CDR3: TGTGCAACGTCCAGGGGCGGAGAAAAACTGTTTTTT. The encoded protein is CATSRGGEKLFF.

The chain is built from TRBV6-5 and TRBJ1-3; D ambiguous. The V gene lost 5 bases and the J gene lost 0 bases, with 11 bases spanning the gap. Germline assignment: CDR1 MNHEY and CDR2 SVGAGI. CDR3 size: 15 residues. Here the CDR3 reads CASSADGISGNTIYF. In nucleotides, the CDR3 is TGTGCCAGCAGTGCGGACGGGATCTCTGGAAACACCATATATTTT.

The chain uses TRBV7-9 and TRBJ1-4; tentatively, D is TRBD1 (5 bases). V gave up 2 bases and J gave up 8 bases, with 15 bases separating them. The CDR3 totals 15 residues. Germline CDR1 and CDR2: SEHNR and FQNEAQ (reference sequence). CDR3 region: CASSLKLGLFEKLFF. The CDR3 DNA is TGTGCCAGCAGCTTAAAGCTGGGACTGTTCGAAAAACTGTTTTTT.

The chain uses TRBV5-4 and TRBJ1-2; maybe TRBD1 (5 bases). Trimming shortened V by 1 base and J by 0 bases, and 13 bases separated the two germline ends. The germline V gene has CDR1 SGHNT and CDR2 YYREEE (reference sequence). This CDR3 spans 16 amino acids. CDR3 DNA: TGTGCCAGCAGCTTGCTAGGGGCTGGAGCTAACTATGGCTACACCTTC. As protein: CASSLLGAGANYGYTF.

This chain connects TRBV4-1 to TRBJ2-7, with TRBD1 identical over 12 bases. Germline loops: CDR1 MGHRA, CDR2 YSYEKL. Trimming removed 3 bases from V and 0 bases from J; junction bases left unmatched: 12. This CDR3 is built from 19 residues. The CDR3 coding sequence is TGCGCCAGCAGCCAGCGACCGGGACAGGGGGCCGCTTCCTCCTACGAGCAGTACTTC. As protein: CASSQRPGQGAASSYEQYF.

The chain carries TRBV7-8 and TRBJ2-7; TRBD2 matches 7 bases. The germline gives CDR1 SGHVS, CDR2 FQNEAQ. The ends lost 8 bases at V and 7 bases at J; junction bases unmatched: 14. The CDR3 contains 14 residues. The CDR3 is CASGGGGGDGEQYF. The DNA for the CDR3 is TGTGCCAGCGGGGGGGGAGGAGGAGACGGGGAGCAGTACTTC.

This rearrangement joins TRBV5-1 to TRBJ2-3, with 9 positions matching TRBD2. The CDR3 is 15 residues long. V lost 5 bases and J lost 5; bases outside the gene matches: 9. Germline CDR1 reads SGHRS; CDR2 reads YFSETQ. The chain's CDR3 is CASRVVAGVRDTQYF. CDR3 in DNA: TGCGCCAGCAGAGTAGTAGCGGGAGTTAGAGATACGCAGTATTTT.

The V call is TRBV19, the J call TRBJ1-4; D may be TRBD1 (6 bases). The CDR3 runs to 14 residues. Between the trimmed V and J ends, which lost 6 bases and 8 bases, there was a span of 16 bases. CDR1 is LNHDA and CDR2 is SQIVND in the germline V gene (reference sequence). CDR3 amino acids: CASRGPGGGEKLFF. As DNA, the CDR3 is TGTGCCAGTAGAGGACCCGGCGGGGGCGAAAAACTGTTTTTT.

The rearrangement uses TRBV6-5 and TRBJ2-7, with D possibly TRBD1 on 6 matching bases. Germline CDR1 is MNHEY and CDR2 is SVGAGI. Trimming took off 2 bases at V and 6 bases at J, with 17 bases between the two ends. This CDR3 region has 15 residues. DNA for the CDR3: TGTGCCAGCAGTTACGCGCAGGGGTTTTCAGGCGAGCAGTACTTC. Amino acid sequence: CASSYAQGFSGEQYF.

The gene calls are TRBV4-1 and TRBJ1-5; D unresolved. Between the trimmed V and J ends, which lost 1 base and 11 bases, there was a span of 12 bases. This CDR3 has 13 residues. Germline CDR1 is MGHRA and CDR2 is YSYEKL. The CDR3: CASSQVLPEAQHF. Written as DNA, the CDR3 is TGCGCCAGCAGCCAAGTACTACCGGAGGCCCAGCATTTT.

The chain recombines TRBV5-1 with TRBJ2-3; 7 nucleotides match TRBD1. CDR3 length equals 15 residues. Trimming at V came to 4 bases and at J to 2 bases, leaving 7 bases not matched to a gene. CDR1 SGHRS and CDR2 YFSETQ come from the germline V gene. The CDR3 loop is CASSADRRNTDTQYF. CDR3 coding DNA: TGCGCCAGCAGCGCGGACAGGAGAAACACAGATACGCAGTATTTT.

This chain joins TRBV15 and TRBJ2-1, with 7 bases aligning to TRBD2. Trimming removed 9 bases from V and 4 bases from J; junction bases left unmatched: 9. Germline V CDR1 and CDR2: LNHNV, YYDKDF (reference sequence). The CDR3 totals 14 residues. The CDR3 nucleotides are TGTGCCACGTCGGGAGGCCAGCAATACAATGAGCAGTTCTTC. Translating it yields CATSGGQQYNEQFF.

This clone has a single count. The rearrangement uses TRBV9 and TRBJ1-1; the D gene is possibly TRBD1 (5 bases). This CDR3 contains 15 residues. Germline V gene sequence: CDR1 SGDLS, CDR2 YYNGEE. V dropped 2 bases and J dropped 0 bases, with 11 bases sitting between them. CDR3 sequence: CASSVGSGMNTEAFF. The CDR3 coding sequence is TGTGCCAGCAGCGTGGGGTCAGGGATGAACACTGAAGCTTTCTTT.

This chain connects TRBV28 to TRBJ1-2; 10 nucleotides match TRBD1. The CDR3 is 19 residues long. Germline-derived CDR1 and CDR2 are MDHEN and SYDVKM. V was pared by 4 bases and J by 5 bases, with 19 bases of the junction left unmatched. CDR3 nucleotide sequence: TGTGCCAGCAGTTACCCCTTAACATCGACAGGGGGCGCAGGGTATGGCTACACCTTC. It specifies CASSYPLTSTGGAGYGYTF.

The chain joins TRBV30 to TRBJ2-7, with TRBD2 as a possible D gene (6 bases). Germline V gene sequence: CDR1 GTSNPN, CDR2 SVGIG (reference sequence). Trimming took off 4 bases at V and 7 bases at J, with 23 bases between the two ends. The length of the CDR3 is 15 residues. The CDR3 region has the DNA TGTGCCTGGATCCCCAAAGGGGTTCCGGAGGGGGAGCAGTACTTC. It codes for CAWIPKGVPEGEQYF.